The source of this T cell receptor (beta chain) is a study of human T cells and chemical hapten exposure. Whole-study context: Sensitization involved placing 2% DPC onto a roughly 2 cm by roughly 2 cm region of upper inner arm skin. Mostly female patients had alopecia areata, totalis or universalis. General study results and limits: After DPC sensitization, TCRs above 1 in 1000 frequency showed no change.

The time point was: pre-sensitization, week 0. Treatment described: therapeutic diphenylcyclopropenone sensitization with weekly scalp DPC. Unfractionated whole blood yielded total RNA. How the authors handled the data: Sampled TCR counts reached a median of roughly 100,000 per sample, with values ranging from about 23,224 to 690,600. TCRdb analysed the RACE reads with MiXCR anew, one entry per CDR3 protein. The V and J calls follow TCRdb's processing rather than the paper's. This table has tens of thousands of distinct CDR3 sequences, roughly 12% appearing once. About this clonotype: The antigen remains unidentified.

Trimming removed 5 bases at V and 0 bases at J, with 9 bases between. Germline V lookup: CDR1 SQVTM, CDR2 ANQGSEA. The CDR3 runs to 13 residues. The sequence was obtained from a woman aged 40 to 55 with alopecia areata. Some clones in this sample may be carry-over from other donors' samples. The V and J genes are TRBV29-1 and TRBJ2-3; no definite D call. The specimen comprised whole blood, sampled in connection with sensitization to the hapten diphenylcyclopropenone (DPC). CDR3 amino acids: CSVLDPSTDTQYF. The CDR3 DNA follows: TGCAGCGTTTTAGACCCTAGCACAGATACGCAGTATTTT.